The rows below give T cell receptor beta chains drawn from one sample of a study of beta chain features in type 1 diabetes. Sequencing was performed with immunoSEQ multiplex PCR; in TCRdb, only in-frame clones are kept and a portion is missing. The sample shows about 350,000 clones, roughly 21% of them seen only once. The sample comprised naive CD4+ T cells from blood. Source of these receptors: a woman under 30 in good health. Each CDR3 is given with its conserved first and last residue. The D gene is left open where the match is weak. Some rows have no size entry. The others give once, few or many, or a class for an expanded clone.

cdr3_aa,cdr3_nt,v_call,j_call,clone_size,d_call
CAWSLNSGYNEQFF,TGTGCCTGGAGTTTGAACAGTGGGTACAATGAGCAGTTCTTC,TRBV30,TRBJ2-1,-,-
CASSLGPSGRKGDTQYF,TGTGCCAGCAGCCTAGGCCCTAGCGGGAGGAAGGGGGATACGCAGTATTTT,TRBV9,TRBJ2-3,-,TRBD2
CASSLGTGEGYTF,TGTGCCAGCAGCTTGGGGACAGGGGAGGGCTACACCTTC,TRBV9,TRBJ1-2,-,TRBD1
CASSLNGNNEQYF,TGTGCCAGCAGTTTGAACGGGAACAACGAGCAGTACTTC,TRBV2,TRBJ2-7,few,-
CASRDRSTDTQYF,TGCGCCAGCAGGGACAGAAGCACAGATACGCAGTATTTT,TRBV5-1,TRBJ2-3,few,-
CASSQDLGTEYEQYF,TGCGCCAGCAGCCAAGATCTTGGGACAGAATACGAGCAGTACTTC,TRBV4-3,TRBJ2-7,-,TRBD1
CASSQICRPTYNEQFF,TGCGCCAGCAGTCAAATCTGCAGGCCTACCTACAATGAGCAGTTCTTC,TRBV23-1,TRBJ2-1,-,-
CTSSQETSGRGHNEQFF,TGCACCAGCAGCCAAGAGACTAGCGGGAGGGGGCACAATGAGCAGTTCTTC,TRBV1,TRBJ2-1,few,-
CASSPGTSHRDEQFF,TGCGCCAGCAGTCCCGGGACTAGTCATCGCGATGAGCAGTTCTTC,TRBV5-1,TRBJ2-1,-,TRBD2
CASSPGQGTDTQYF,TGTGCCAGCAGCCCAGGGCAGGGCACAGATACGCAGTATTTT,TRBV7-9,TRBJ2-3,few,-
CASSLPSDEQYF,TGCGCCAGCAGCTTGCCCAGCGACGAGCAGTACTTC,TRBV5-1,TRBJ2-7,-,-
CASSPKTSVQETQYF,TGTGCCAGCAGCCCCAAGACTAGCGTCCAAGAGACCCAGTACTTC,TRBV7-2,TRBJ2-5,few,TRBD2
CASSLTGIGGYTF,TGTGCCAGCAGTTTAACAGGGATTGGGGGCTACACCTTC,TRBV6-6,TRBJ1-2,-,-
CASSPTGDRLSDTQYF,TGCGCCAGCAGCCCCACTGGGGACAGGCTGTCAGATACGCAGTATTTT,TRBV5-1,TRBJ2-3,few,TRBD1